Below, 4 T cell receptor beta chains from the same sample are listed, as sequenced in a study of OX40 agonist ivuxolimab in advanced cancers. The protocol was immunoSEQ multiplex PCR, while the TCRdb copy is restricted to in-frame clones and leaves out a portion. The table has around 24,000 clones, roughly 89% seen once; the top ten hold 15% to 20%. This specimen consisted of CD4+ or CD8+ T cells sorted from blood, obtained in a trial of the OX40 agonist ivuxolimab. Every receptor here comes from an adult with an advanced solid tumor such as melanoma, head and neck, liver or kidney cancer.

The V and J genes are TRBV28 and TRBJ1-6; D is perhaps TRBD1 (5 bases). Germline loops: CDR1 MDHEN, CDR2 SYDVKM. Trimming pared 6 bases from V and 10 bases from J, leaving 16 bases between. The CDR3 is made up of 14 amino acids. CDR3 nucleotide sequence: TGTGCCAGCAGCTTCCCGGGGGAGCTATCACCCCTCCACTTT. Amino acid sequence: CASSFPGELSPLHF.

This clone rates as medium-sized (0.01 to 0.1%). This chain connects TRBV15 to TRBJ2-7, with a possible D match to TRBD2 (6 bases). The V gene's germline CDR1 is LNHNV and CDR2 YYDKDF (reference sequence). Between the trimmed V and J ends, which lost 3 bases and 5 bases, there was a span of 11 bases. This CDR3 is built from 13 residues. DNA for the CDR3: TGTGCCACCAGCAGGGAAGGGAGGAACGAGCAGTACTTC. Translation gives CATSREGRNEQYF.

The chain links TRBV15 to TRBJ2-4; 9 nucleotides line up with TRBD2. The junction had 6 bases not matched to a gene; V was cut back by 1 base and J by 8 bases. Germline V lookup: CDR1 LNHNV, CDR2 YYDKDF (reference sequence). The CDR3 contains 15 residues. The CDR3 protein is CATSRGLAEGDIQYF. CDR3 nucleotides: TGTGCCACCAGCAGAGGACTAGCGGAGGGGGACATTCAGTACTTC.

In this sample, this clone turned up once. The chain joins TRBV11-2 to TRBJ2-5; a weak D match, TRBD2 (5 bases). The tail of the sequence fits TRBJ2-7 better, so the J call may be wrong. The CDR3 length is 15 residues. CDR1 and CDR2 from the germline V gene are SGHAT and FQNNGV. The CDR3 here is CASSHGRGSSYEQYF. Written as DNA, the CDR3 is TGTGCCAGCAGCCACGGAAGAGGGAGCTCCTACGAGCAGTACTTC.